Below, one T cell receptor beta chain is given with its context. This sample was taken from a study of blood T cell repertoires in COVID-19. On the study more broadly: T cells, B-cell-depleted T cells, or PBMCs provided the cDNA or gDNA that served as material.

The J segment lost 0 bases and the V segment lost 4 bases, leaving 14 bases of the junction unmatched. Germline V gene sequence: CDR1 LGHDT, CDR2 YNNKEL (reference sequence). CDR3 length: 18 residues. Clones were sequenced by immunoSEQ multiplex PCR, and TCRdb holds only the in-frame ones, with some missing. The data hold approximately 330,000 clones, with about 87% observed a single time. The TCR was taken from a man aged 30 to 39 with COVID-19, enrolled during active disease. The sequenced material came from peripheral blood. This chain uses TRBV3-1 (or the pseudogene TRBV3-2) with TRBJ2-7, with TRBD1 matching 8 bases. DNA of the CDR3: TGTGCCAGCAGCCCGATACCCGACAGGGGCCAACCCTCCTACGAGCAGTACTTC. Its translation: CASSPIPDRGQPSYEQYF.